The 13 T cell receptor beta chains below all came from one sample that was sequenced in a study of blood T cell repertoires in COVID-19. The protocol was immunoSEQ multiplex PCR, while the TCRdb copy is restricted to in-frame clones and leaves out a portion. Among fewer than 350,000 clones listed, about 88% were seen once. Sequencing was carried out using PBMCs or T cells enriched from blood (not recorded which). These receptors all come from a woman in her twenties or thirties who had been exposed to COVID-19.

The chain employs TRBV21-1 and TRBJ2-7; the listed D gene, TRBD1, was not tested against the DNA. TRBV21-1 is reported as a pseudogene. CDR3 length equals 14 residues. The CDR3 nucleotides read TGTGCCAGCAGCAAAGAACATGACAGCTACGAGCAGTACTTC. Its protein product is CASSKEHDSYEQYF.

V is TRBV7-9 and J is TRBJ1-2; no clear D. The CDR3 is 14 amino acids. V was pared by 5 bases and J by 3 bases, with 13 bases between. Germline CDR1 is SEHNR and CDR2 is FQNEAQ (reference sequence). CDR3 residues: CASSLNIQDYGYTF. The CDR3 coding sequence is TGTGCCAGCAGCCTAAACATCCAGGACTATGGCTACACCTTC.

The chain carries TRBV19 and TRBJ1-1, with 9 positions matching TRBD1. The CDR3 is 14 residues long. Trimming took 7 bases from V and 4 from J; bases not matched to a gene: 7. Germline values: CDR1 LNHDA, CDR2 SQIVND (reference sequence). The CDR3 sequence: CASKRGQGGTEAFF. The CDR3 DNA reads as TGTGCCAGTAAAAGGGGACAGGGTGGCACTGAAGCTTTCTTT.

The rearrangement uses TRBV6-5 and TRBJ2-7, with D maybe TRBD1 (5 bases). The CDR3 is 16 amino acids. Trimming shortened V by 0 bases and J by 0 bases, and 12 bases separated the two germline ends. Germline V gives CDR1 MNHEY, CDR2 SVGAGI. CDR3 amino acids: CASSYSGSGLSYEQYF. The CDR3 DNA reads as TGTGCCAGCAGTTACTCTGGCTCAGGGCTCTCCTACGAGCAGTACTTC.

This chain links TRBV3-1 (or the pseudogene TRBV3-2) with TRBJ1-2, with TRBD1 as a possible D gene (5 bases). The germline V and J ends were trimmed by 6 bases and 8 bases, with 19 bases remaining between them. Germline loops: CDR1 LGHDT, CDR2 YNNKEL (reference sequence). The CDR3 sequence is 14 residues long. The DNA of the CDR3 is TGTGCCAGCAGATCAGGGTCTCAGGGCTGGGGCTACACCTTC. Translating it yields CASRSGSQGWGYTF.

This sequence joins TRBV6-5 and TRBJ2-1; 10 nucleotides match TRBD2. Germline values: CDR1 MNHEY, CDR2 SVGAGI. J was trimmed by 4 bases and V by 5 bases; bases with no gene match: 5. This CDR3 has 15 residues. The CDR3 region is CASSREAGGYNEQFF. Here the CDR3 DNA reads TGTGCCAGCAGTCGGGAAGCGGGAGGGTACAATGAGCAGTTCTTC.

The rearrangement links TRBV4-2 to TRBJ2-3, with D possibly TRBD2 on 5 matching bases. The CDR3 is 16 amino acids. With 0 bases removed from V and 0 bases from J, the gap between germline ends came to 10 bases. Germline-derived CDR1 and CDR2 are LGHNA and YNFKEQ. This CDR3 is CASSQEGSPSTDTQYF. DNA of the CDR3: TGTGCCAGCAGCCAAGAAGGGAGCCCAAGCACAGATACGCAGTATTTT.

This chain connects TRBV10-3 to TRBJ2-1; weak D call: TRBD2 (6 bases). Trimming took 0 bases from V and 0 from J, leaving 12 bases between them. CDR3 length: 17 amino acids. Germline CDR1 reads ENHRY; CDR2 reads SYGVKD. CDR3 amino acids: CAISESIGGTSYNEQFF. CDR3 in DNA: TGTGCCATCAGTGAGTCGATTGGCGGGACCTCCTACAATGAGCAGTTCTTC.

V is TRBV28 and J is TRBJ2-1; 11 nucleotides match TRBD1. The CDR3 consists of 14 residues. Germline V gene data show CDR1 as MDHEN and CDR2 as SYDVKM. The J segment lost 8 bases and the V segment lost 6 bases, leaving 6 bases of the junction unmatched. CDR3: CASSPDRGLYEQFF. Written as DNA, the CDR3 is TGTGCCAGCAGCCCGGACAGGGGGCTCTATGAGCAGTTCTTC.

The chain recombines TRBV9 with TRBJ2-2; TRBD2 matches at 10 bases. The length of the CDR3 is 15 residues. The V gene's germline CDR1 is SGDLS and CDR2 YYNGEE. Losses at the gene ends were 4 bases for V and 4 bases for J; bases not matched to a gene: 4. The CDR3 sequence: CASSSSSGSTGELFF. The DNA of the CDR3 is TGTGCCAGCAGCTCGTCTAGCGGGAGCACCGGGGAGCTGTTTTTT.

CDR3 sequence (DNA): TGCGCCAGGGGACGCTCCCTTGTGCGGGGAAGCACAGATACGCAGTATTTT. Amino acid sequence: CARGRSLVRGSTDTQYF. The genes are TRBV5-1 and TRBJ2-3; tentative D call: TRBD2 (6 bases). Germline V gene lookup returns CDR1 SGHRS and CDR2 YFSETQ. V lost 8 bases and J lost 0, with 22 bases in between. The CDR3 loop spans 17 amino acids.

CDR3 sequence reads: CASNGLAGVVHEQFF. CDR3 DNA: TGTGCCAGCAACGGACTAGCGGGAGTGGTCCATGAGCAGTTCTTC. The chain links TRBV27 to TRBJ2-1; TRBD2 agrees at 13 bases. The CDR3 sequence is 15 residues long. V shed 7 bases, J shed 8 bases, and the junction held 8 bases outside the gene matches. Germline-derived CDR1 and CDR2 are MNHEY and SMNVEV (reference sequence).

The chain's CDR3 is CASSGTNLPYEQYF. The CDR3 DNA reads TGTGCCAGCAGCGGGACTAATCTTCCCTACGAGCAGTACTTC. The chain links TRBV7-8 to TRBJ2-7; the match to TRBD2 covers 7 bases. Trimming cost V 5 bases and J 2 bases; bases outside gene matches: 6. Per germline, CDR1 SGHVS and CDR2 FQNEAQ. CDR3 size: 14 residues.